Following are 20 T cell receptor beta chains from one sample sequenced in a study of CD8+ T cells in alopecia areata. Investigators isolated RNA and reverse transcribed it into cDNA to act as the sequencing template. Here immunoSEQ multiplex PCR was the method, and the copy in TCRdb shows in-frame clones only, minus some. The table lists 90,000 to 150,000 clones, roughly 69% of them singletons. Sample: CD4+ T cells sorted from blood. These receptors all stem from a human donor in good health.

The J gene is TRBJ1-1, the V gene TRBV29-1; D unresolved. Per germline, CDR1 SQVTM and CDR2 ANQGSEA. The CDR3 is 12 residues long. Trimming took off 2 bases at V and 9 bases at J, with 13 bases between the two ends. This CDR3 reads CSVEPRAAQAFF. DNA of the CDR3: TGCAGCGTTGAACCCCGGGCTGCCCAAGCTTTCTTT.

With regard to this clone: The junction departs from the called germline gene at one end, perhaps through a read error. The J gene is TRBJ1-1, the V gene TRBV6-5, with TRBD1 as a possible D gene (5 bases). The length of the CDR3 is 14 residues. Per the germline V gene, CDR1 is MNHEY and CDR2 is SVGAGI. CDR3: CAISDDRPNTEAFF. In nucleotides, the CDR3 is TGTGCCATCAGTGATGACAGACCGAACACTGAAGCTTTCTTT.

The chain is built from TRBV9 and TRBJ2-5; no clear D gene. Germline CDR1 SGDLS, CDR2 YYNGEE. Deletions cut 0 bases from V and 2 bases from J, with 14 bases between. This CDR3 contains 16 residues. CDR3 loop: CASSVATSVGQETQYF. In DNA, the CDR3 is TGTGCCAGCAGCGTAGCTACGTCCGTGGGGCAAGAGACCCAGTACTTC.

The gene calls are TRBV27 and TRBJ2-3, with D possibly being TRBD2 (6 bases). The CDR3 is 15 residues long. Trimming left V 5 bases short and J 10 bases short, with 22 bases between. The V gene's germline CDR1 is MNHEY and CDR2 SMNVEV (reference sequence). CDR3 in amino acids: CASSATGLSSESQYF. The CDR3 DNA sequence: TGTGCCAGCAGTGCCACGGGACTCTCCTCGGAATCGCAGTATTTT.

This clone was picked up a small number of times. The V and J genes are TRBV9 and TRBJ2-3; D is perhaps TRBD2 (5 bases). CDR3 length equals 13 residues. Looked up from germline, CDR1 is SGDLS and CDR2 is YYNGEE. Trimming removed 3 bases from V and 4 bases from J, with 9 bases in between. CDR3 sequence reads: CASSGRMADTQYF. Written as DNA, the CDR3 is TGTGCCAGCAGCGGGAGGATGGCAGATACGCAGTATTTT.

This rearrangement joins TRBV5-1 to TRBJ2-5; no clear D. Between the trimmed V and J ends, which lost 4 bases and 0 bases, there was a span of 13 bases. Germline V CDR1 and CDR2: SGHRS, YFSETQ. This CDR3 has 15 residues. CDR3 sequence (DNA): TGCGCCAGCAGCCGATCGACGACCAACCAAGAGACCCAGTACTTC. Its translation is CASSRSTTNQETQYF.

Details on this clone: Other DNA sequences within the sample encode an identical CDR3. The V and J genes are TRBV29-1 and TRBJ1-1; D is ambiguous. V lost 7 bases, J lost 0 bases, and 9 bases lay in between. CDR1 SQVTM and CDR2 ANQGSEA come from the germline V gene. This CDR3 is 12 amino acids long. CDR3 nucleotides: TGCAGCGGCGGGCGGATGAACACTGAAGCTTTCTTT. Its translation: CSGGRMNTEAFF.

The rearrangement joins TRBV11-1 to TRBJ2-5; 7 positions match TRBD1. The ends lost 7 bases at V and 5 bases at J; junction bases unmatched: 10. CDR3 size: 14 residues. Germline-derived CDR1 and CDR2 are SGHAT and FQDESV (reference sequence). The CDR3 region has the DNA TGTGCCAGCAACGCCAGGGGGAAGCTTGAGACCCAGTACTTC. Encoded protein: CASNARGKLETQYF.

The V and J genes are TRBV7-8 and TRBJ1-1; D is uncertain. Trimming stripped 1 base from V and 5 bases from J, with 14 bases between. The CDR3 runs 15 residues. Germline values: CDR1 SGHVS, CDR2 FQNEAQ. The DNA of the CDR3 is TGTGCCAGCAGCTTAGTTACTAAGGAAGGAACTGAAGCTTTCTTT. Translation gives CASSLVTKEGTEAFF.

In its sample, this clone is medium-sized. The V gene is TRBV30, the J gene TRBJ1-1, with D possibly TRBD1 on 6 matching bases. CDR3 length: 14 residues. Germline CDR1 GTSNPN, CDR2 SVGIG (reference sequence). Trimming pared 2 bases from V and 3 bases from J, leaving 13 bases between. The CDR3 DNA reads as TGTGCCTGGAGTCTGGGGGCCATGGACACTGAAGCTTTCTTT. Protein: CAWSLGAMDTEAFF.

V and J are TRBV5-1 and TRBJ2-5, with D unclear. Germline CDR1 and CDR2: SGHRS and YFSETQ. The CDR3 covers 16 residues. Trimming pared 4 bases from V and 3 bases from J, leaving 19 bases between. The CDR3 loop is CASSLARASAEETQYF. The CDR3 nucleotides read TGCGCCAGCAGCCTTGCCAGAGCCTCGGCGGAAGAGACCCAGTACTTC.

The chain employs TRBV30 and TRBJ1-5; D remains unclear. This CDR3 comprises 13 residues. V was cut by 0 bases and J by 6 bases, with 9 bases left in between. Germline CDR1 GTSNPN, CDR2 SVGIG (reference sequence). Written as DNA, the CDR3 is TGTGCCTGGAGTGTACTTGAAGGTCAGCCCCAGCATTTT. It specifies CAWSVLEGQPQHF. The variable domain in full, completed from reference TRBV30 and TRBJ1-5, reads SQTIHQWPATLVQPVGSPLSLECTVEGTSNPNLYWYRQAAGRGLQLLFYSVGIGQISSEVPQNLSASRPQDRQFILSSKKLLLSDSGFYLCAWSVLEGQPQHFGDGTRLSIL.

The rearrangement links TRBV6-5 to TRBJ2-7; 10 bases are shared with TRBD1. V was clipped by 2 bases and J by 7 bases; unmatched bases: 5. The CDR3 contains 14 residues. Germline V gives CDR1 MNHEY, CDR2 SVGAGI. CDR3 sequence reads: CASSYDRGQREQYF. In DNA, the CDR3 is TGTGCCAGCAGTTACGACAGGGGGCAAAGGGAGCAGTACTTC.

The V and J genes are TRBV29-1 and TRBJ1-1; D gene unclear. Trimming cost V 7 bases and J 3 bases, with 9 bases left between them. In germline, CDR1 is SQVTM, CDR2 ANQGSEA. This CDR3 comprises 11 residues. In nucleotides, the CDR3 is TGCAGCGGTCAAGGAGACACTGAAGCTTTCTTT. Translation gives CSGQGDTEAFF.

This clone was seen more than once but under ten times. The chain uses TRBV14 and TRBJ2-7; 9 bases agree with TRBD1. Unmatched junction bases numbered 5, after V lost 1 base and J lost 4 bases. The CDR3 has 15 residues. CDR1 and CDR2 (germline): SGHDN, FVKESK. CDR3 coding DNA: TGTGCCAGCAGCCAAGCCGGGACAGGGAGGTACGAGCAGTACTTC. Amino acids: CASSQAGTGRYEQYF.

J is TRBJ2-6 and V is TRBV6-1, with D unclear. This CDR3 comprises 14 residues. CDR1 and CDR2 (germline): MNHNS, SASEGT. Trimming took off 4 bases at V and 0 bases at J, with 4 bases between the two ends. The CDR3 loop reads CASSVNSGANVLTF. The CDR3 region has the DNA TGTGCCAGCAGTGTGAACTCTGGGGCCAACGTCCTGACTTTC.

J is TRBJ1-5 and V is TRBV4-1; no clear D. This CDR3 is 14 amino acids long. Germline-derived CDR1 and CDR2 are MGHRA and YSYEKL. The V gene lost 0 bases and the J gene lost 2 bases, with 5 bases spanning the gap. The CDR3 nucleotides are TGCGCCAGCAGCCAAGAAGCGGGCAATCAGCCCCAGCATTTT. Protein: CASSQEAGNQPQHF.

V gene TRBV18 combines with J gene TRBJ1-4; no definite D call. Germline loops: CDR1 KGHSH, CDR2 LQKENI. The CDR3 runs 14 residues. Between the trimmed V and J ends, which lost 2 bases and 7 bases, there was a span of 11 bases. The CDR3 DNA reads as TGTGCCAGCTCACCATCTTCTGCTTTTGAAAAACTGTTTTTT. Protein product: CASSPSSAFEKLFF.

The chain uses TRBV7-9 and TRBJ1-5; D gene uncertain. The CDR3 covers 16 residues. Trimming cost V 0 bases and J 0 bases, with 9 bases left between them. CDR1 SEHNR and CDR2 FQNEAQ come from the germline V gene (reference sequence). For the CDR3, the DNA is TGTGCCAGCAGCTTAGCGGGTTCGCCTAGCAATCAGCCCCAGCATTTT. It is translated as CASSLAGSPSNQPQHF.

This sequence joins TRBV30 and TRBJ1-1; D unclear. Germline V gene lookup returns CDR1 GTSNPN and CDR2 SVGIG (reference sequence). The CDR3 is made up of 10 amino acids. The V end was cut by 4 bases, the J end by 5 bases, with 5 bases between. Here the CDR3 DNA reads TGTGCCTGGATCCGGACTGAAGCTTTCTTT. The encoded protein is CAWIRTEAFF.